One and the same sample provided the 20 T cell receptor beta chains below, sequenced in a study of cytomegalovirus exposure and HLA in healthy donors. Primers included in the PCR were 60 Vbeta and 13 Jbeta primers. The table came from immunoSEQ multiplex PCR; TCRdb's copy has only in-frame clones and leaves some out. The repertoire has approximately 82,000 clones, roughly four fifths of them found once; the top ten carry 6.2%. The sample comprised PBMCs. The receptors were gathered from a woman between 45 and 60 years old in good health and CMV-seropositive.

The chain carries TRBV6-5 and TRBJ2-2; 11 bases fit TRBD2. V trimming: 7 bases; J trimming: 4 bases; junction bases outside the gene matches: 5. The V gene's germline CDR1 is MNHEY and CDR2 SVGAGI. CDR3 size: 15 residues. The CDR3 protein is CASMGLAGGTGELFF. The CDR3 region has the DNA TGTGCCAGCATGGGGCTAGCGGGAGGCACCGGGGAGCTGTTTTTT.

This CDR3 reads CATHQIAGGYEQYF. The CDR3 DNA reads TGTGCCACCCACCAGATTGCGGGAGGATACGAGCAGTACTTC. J is TRBJ2-7 and V is TRBV6-1; TRBD2 matches 8 bases. The CDR3 is 14 amino acids. Germline values: CDR1 MNHNS, CDR2 SASEGT. The junction had 12 bases not matched to a gene; V was cut back by 10 bases and J by 4 bases.

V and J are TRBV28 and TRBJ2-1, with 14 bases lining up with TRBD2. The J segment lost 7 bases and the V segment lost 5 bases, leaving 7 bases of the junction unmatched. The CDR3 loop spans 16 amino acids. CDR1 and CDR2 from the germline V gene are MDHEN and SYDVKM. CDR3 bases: TGTGCCAGCAGTGTAACCGGGACTAGCGGGAGAAATGAGCAGTTCTTC. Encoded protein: CASSVTGTSGRNEQFF.

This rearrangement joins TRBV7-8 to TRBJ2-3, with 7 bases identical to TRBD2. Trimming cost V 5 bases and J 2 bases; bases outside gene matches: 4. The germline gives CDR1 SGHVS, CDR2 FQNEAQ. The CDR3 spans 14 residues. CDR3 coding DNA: TGTGCCAGCAGCCGGGACTACTCCACAGATACGCAGTATTTT. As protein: CASSRDYSTDTQYF.

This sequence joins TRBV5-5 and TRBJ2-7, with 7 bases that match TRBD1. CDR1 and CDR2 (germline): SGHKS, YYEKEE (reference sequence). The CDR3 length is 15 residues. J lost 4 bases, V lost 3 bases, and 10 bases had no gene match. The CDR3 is CASSSEKGAQYEQYF. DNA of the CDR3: TGTGCCAGCAGCTCGGAAAAGGGGGCGCAGTACGAGCAGTACTTC.

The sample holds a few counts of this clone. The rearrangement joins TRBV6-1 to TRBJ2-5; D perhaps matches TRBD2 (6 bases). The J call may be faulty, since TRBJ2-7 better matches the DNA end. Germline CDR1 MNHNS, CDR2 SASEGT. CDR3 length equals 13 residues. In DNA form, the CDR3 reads TGTGCCAGCAGTGAACAGGGAGGCTACGAGCAGTACTTC. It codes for CASSEQGGYEQYF.

In DNA, the CDR3 is TGTGCCAGCAGTTTATTAGCGGGAGTGATCGGGGAGCTGTTTTTT. This translates into CASSLLAGVIGELFF. The rearrangement uses TRBV27 and TRBJ2-2; 9 bases align to TRBD2. CDR1 is MNHEY, CDR2 SMNVEV, per germline (reference sequence). V lost 1 base, J lost 7 bases, and 4 bases stayed unmatched. The CDR3 is made up of 15 amino acids.

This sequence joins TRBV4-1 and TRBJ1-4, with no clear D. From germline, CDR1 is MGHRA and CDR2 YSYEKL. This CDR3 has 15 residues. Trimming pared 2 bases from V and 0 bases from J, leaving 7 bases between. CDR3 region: CASSQRTATNEKLFF. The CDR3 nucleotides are TGCGCCAGCAGCCAAAGAACTGCAACTAATGAAAAACTGTTTTTT.

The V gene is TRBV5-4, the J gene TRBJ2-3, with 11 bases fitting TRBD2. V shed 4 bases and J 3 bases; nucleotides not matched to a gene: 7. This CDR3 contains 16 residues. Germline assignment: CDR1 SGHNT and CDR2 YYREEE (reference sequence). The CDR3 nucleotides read TGTGCCAGCAGCAGGAAACTAGCGGGAGCGACAGATACGCAGTATTTT. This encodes CASSRKLAGATDTQYF.

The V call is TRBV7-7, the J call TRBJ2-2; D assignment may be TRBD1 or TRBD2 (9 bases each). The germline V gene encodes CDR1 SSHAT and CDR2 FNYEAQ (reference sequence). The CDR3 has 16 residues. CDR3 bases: TGTGCTAGCGGGGGACAGGGCCGTCCTGACACCGGGGAGCTGTTTTTT. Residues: CASGGQGRPDTGELFF.

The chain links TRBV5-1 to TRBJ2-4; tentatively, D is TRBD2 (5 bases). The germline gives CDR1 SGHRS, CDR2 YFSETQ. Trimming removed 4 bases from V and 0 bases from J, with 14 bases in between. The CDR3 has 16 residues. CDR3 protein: CASSTQGLVAKNIQYF. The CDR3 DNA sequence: TGCGCCAGCAGCACGCAAGGACTTGTAGCCAAAAACATTCAGTACTTC.

The CDR3 region is CASSEVVGDSYEQYF. Written as DNA, the CDR3 is TGTGCCAGCAGTGAAGTGGTGGGGGACAGCTACGAGCAGTACTTC. The J gene is TRBJ2-7, the V gene TRBV6-1; 7 bases align to TRBD1. V shed 1 base and J 3 bases; nucleotides not matched to a gene: 6. The germline V gene encodes CDR1 MNHNS and CDR2 SASEGT. CDR3 length: 15 residues.

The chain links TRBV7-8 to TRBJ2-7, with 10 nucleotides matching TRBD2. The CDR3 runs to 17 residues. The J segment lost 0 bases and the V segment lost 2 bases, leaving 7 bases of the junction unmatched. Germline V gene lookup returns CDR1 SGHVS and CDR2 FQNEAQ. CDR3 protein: CASSLSGRAPNSYEQYF. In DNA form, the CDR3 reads TGTGCCAGCAGCTTAAGCGGGAGGGCCCCCAACTCCTACGAGCAGTACTTC. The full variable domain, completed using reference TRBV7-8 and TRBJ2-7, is GAGVSQSPRYKVAKRGQDVALRCDPISGHVSLFWYQQALGQGPEFLTYFQNEAQLDKSGLPSDRFFAERPEGSVSTLKIQRTQQEDSAVYLCASSLSGRAPNSYEQYFGPGTRLTVT.

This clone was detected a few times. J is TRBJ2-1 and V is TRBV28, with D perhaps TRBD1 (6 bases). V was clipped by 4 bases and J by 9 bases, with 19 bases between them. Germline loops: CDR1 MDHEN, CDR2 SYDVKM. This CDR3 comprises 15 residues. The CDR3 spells CASSWGGVGASEQFF. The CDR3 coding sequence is TGTGCCAGCAGTTGGGGTGGTGTGGGGGCTAGTGAGCAGTTCTTC.

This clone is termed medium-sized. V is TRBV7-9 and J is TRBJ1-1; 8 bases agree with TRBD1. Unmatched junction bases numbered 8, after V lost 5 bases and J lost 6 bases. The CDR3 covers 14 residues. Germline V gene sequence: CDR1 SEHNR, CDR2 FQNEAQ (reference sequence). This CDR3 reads CASSLPGGLAEAFF. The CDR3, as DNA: TGTGCCAGCAGCCTCCCAGGGGGCCTCGCTGAAGCTTTCTTT.

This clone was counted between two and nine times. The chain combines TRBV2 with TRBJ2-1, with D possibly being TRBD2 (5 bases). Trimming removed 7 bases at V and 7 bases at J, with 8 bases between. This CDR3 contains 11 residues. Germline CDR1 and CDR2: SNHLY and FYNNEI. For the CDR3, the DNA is TGTGCCAGCAAGGAGGAAAATGAGCAGTTCTTC. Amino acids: CASKEENEQFF.

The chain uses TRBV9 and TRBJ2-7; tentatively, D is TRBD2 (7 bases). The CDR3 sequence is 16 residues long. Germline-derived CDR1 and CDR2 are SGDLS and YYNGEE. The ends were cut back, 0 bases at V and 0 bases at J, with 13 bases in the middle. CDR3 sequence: CASSVGGGGLSYEQYF. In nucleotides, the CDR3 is TGTGCCAGCAGCGTAGGGGGGGGCGGGCTCTCCTACGAGCAGTACTTC.

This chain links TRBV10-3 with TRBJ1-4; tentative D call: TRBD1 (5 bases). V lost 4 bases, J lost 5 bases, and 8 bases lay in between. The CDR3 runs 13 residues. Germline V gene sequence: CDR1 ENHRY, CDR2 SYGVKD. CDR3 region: CAISGGSNEKLFF. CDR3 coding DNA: TGTGCCATCAGTGGGGGCTCAAATGAAAAACTGTTTTTT.

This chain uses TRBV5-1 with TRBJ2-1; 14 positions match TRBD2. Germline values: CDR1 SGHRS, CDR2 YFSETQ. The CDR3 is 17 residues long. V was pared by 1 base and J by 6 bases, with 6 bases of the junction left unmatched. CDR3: CASSLRLAGGPSNEQFF. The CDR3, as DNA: TGCGCCAGCAGCTTGCGACTAGCGGGAGGGCCGAGCAATGAGCAGTTCTTC.

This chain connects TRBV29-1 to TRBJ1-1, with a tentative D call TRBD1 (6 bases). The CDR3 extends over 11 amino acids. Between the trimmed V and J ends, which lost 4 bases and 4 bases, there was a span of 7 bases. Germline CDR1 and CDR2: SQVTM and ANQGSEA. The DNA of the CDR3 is TGCAGCGTTGGCAGGGGCACTGAAGCTTTCTTT. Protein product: CSVGRGTEAFF.